The T cell receptor beta chain described here comes from a study of CD4 T cell repertoires in COVID-19. Looked up from germline, CDR1 is MGHRA and CDR2 is YSYEKL. The CDR3 extends over 17 amino acids. Trimming took 2 bases from V and 2 from J; bases not matched to a gene: 9. Repertoires were generated with immunoSEQ multiplex PCR, while TCRdb's copy carries only in-frame clones and drops some. Here the sample spans some 80,000 clones, 83% being singletons. The clonotype originates from a human donor who had COVID-19. This chain uses TRBV4-1 with TRBJ2-3, with TRBD2 matching over 8 bases. The sequencing here drew on CD4+ T cells from peripheral blood, taken after recovery from COVID-19. The DNA of the CDR3 is TGCGCCAGCAGCCAACTCCTAGCGGGCCTAAACACAGATACGCAGTATTTT. This encodes CASSQLLAGLNTDTQYF.